The rows below give T cell receptor beta chains drawn from one sample of a study of control samples from healthy donors and cancer patients. The table came from immunoSEQ multiplex PCR; TCRdb's copy has only in-frame clones and leaves some out. The sample consists of about 120,000 clones, 85% to 90% of them appearing once. Sample: PBMCs. The receptors here all came from a woman between 50 and 59 years old with colorectal cancer. Both conserved end residues are part of each CDR3.

>TRBJ1-2|TRBV15
CATSRDRGADYGYTF
>TRBJ2-7|TRBV29-1
CSVGESSYEQYF
>TRBJ1-1|TRBV28
CASTTLGRSAFF
>TRBJ2-7|TRBV6-2/TRBV6-3
CASTPMSIGRGIYEQYF
>TRBJ1-1|TRBV6-5
CASSYGTGYTEAFF
>TRBJ2-5|TRBV24-1
CATSDSSQTQYF
>TRBJ1-1|TRBV5-1
CASSKGQGNTEAFF
>TRBJ2-1|TRBV19
CASSTGTSGSTMDNEQFF
>TRBJ1-5|TRBV6-2/TRBV6-3
CASSSTGQRQPQHF
>TRBJ2-7|TRBV25-1
CASSPLLIPKRRYF
>TRBJ1-4|TRBV6-1
CASSEQTLNEKLFF
>TRBJ2-2|TRBV30
CAWSLIAGSTNTGELFF
>TRBJ2-1|TRBV7-9
CASSPSTSGRGNEQFF
>TRBJ2-5|TRBV5-1
CASSEGQGAETQYF
>TRBJ2-3|TRBV18
CASSPVGGDTDTQYF
>TRBJ1-1|TRBV10-3
CAISESGYAEAFF
>TRBJ2-5|TRBV5-1
CASSLLGTVRETQYF
>TRBJ1-2|TRBV5-4
CASSLGVGRVGGYTF